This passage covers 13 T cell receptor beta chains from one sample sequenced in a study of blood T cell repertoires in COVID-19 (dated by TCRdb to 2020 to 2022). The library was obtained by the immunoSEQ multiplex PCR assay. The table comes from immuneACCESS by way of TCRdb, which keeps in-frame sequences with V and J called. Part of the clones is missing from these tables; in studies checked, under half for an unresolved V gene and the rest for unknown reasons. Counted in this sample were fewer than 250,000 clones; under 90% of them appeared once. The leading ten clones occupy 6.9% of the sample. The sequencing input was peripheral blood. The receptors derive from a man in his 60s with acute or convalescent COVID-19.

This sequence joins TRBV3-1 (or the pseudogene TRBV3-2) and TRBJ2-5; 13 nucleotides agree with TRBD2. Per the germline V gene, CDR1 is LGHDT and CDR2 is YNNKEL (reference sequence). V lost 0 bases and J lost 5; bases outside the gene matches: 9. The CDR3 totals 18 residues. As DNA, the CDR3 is TGTGCCAGCAGCCAAGATTTACTAGCGGGGGGGGCATGGGAGACCCAGTACTTC. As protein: CASSQDLLAGGAWETQYF.

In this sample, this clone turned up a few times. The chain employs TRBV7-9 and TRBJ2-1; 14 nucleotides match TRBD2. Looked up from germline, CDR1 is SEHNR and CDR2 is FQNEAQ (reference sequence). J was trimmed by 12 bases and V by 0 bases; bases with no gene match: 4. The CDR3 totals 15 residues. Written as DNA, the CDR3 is TGTGCCAGCAGCTTAGCGGGACTAGCGGGAGAGGGGCAGTTCTTC. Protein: CASSLAGLAGEGQFF.

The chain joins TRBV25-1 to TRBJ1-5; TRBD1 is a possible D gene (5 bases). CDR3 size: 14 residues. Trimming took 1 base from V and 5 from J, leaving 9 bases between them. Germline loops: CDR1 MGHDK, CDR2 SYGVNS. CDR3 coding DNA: TGTGCCAGCAGTGAATCGTCGGGGGATCAGCCCCAGCATTTT. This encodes CASSESSGDQPQHF.

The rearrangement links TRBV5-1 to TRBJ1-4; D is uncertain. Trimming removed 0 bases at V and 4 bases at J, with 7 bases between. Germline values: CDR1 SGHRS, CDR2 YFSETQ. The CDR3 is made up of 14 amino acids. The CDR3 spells CASSLEQHNEKLFF. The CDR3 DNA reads TGCGCCAGCAGCTTGGAACAACATAATGAAAAACTGTTTTTT.

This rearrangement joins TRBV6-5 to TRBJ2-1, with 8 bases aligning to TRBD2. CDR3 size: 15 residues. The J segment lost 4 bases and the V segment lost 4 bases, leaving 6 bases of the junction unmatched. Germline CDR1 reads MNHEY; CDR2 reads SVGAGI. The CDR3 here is CASSFSAGGYNEQFF. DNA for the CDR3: TGTGCCAGCAGTTTCTCCGCGGGGGGTTACAATGAGCAGTTCTTC.

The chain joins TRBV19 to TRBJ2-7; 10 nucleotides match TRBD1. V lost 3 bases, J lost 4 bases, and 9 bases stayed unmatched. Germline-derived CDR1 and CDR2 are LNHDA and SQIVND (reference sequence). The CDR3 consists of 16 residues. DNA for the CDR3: TGTGCCAGTAGTATCGGGAGAGGGACAGGGGTATACGAGCAGTACTTC. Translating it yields CASSIGRGTGVYEQYF. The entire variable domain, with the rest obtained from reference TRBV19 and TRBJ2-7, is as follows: DGGITQSPKYLFRKEGQNVTLSCEQNLNHDAMYWYRQDPGQGLRLIYYSQIVNDFQKGDIAEGYSVSREKKESFPLTVTSAQKNPTAFYLCASSIGRGTGVYEQYFGPGTRLTVT.

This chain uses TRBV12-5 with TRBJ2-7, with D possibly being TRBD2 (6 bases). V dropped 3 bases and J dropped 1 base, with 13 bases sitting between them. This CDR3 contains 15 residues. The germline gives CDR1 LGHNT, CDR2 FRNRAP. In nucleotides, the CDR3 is TGTGCTAGTGGTTTTCTGGCTAGCGAGTCCTACGAGCAGTACTTC. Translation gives CASGFLASESYEQYF.

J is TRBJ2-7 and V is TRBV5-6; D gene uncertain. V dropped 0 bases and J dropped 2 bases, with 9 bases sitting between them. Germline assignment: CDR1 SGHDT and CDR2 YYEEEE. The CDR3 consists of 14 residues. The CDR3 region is CASSLVGRTYEQYF. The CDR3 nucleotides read TGTGCCAGCAGCTTGGTGGGCAGGACCTACGAGCAGTACTTC.

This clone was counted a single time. The DNA for the CDR3 is TGTGCCAGCAGCCAAGAACAGGGGGCTAACACCGGGGAGCTGTTTTTT. Translating it yields CASSQEQGANTGELFF. The chain couples TRBV4-2 to TRBJ2-2, with 9 bases aligning to TRBD1. The CDR3 is 16 amino acids. Trimming took 0 bases from V and 2 from J; bases not matched to a gene: 1. Per the germline V gene, CDR1 is LGHNA and CDR2 is YNFKEQ.

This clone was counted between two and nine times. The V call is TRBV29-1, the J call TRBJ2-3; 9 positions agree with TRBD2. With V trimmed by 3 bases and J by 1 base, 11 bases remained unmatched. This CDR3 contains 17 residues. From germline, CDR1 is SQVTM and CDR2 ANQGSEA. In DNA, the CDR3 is TGCAGCGTTGAGCGGCGGGAGGGCCGCCACGGCACAGATACGCAGTATTTT. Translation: CSVERREGRHGTDTQYF.

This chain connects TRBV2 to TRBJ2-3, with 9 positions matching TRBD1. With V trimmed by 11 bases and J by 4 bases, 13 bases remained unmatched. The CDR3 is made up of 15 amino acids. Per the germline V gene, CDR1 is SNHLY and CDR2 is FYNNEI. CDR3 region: CAGLGQGLVSDTQYF. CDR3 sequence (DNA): TGTGCCGGATTGGGACAGGGTCTAGTATCAGATACGCAGTATTTT.

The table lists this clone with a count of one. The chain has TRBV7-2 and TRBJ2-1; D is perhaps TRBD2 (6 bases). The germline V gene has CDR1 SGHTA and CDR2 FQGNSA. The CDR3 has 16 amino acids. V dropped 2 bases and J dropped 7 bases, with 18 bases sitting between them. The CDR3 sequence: CASSLKPLGGRNEQFF. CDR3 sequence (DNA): TGTGCCAGCAGCTTAAAACCCCTCGGGGGAAGAAATGAGCAGTTCTTC.

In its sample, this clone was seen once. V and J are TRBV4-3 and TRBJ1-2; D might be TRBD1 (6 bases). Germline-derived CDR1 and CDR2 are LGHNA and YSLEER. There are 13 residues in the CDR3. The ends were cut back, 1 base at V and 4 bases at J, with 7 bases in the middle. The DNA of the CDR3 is TGCGCCAGCAGCCAAGGGACAGTCTATGGCTACACCTTC. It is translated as CASSQGTVYGYTF.